The next 23 T cell receptor beta chains were all read from a single sample in a study of shared clonotypes between healthy human individuals. Data came from immunoSEQ multiplex PCR; TCRdb stores just in-frame clones and leaves some out. Counted here are around 2.1 million clones, about 92% occurring once; the ten biggest clones make up under 2%. The naive CD8 fraction comprised CD45RO-negative cells positively selected for CCR7 and excluded terminally differentiated effector memory CD45RA+ cells. The specimen was naive CD8+ T cells from PBMCs. All receptors come from a man younger than 35 in good health. Some clones in this sample may be carry-over from other donors' samples.

This chain joins TRBV27 and TRBJ2-3; 8 bases are a match to TRBD2. Germline-derived CDR1 and CDR2 are MNHEY and SMNVEV (reference sequence). The CDR3 is made up of 12 amino acids. With 7 bases clipped from V and 4 bases from J, the junction kept 1 base outside the gene matches. For the CDR3, the DNA is TGTGCCAGCACGGGGGGGCCAGATACGCAGTATTTT. Its protein product is CASTGGPDTQYF.

As for this clone: This sample includes further DNA sequences coding for the same CDR3. The gene calls are TRBV20-1 and TRBJ2-7; D uncertain. V shed 5 bases and J shed 2 bases, with 4 bases lying between them. This CDR3 has 10 residues. The germline V gene has CDR1 DFQATT and CDR2 SNEGSKA (reference sequence). The CDR3 here is CSASPYEQYF. The CDR3 coding sequence is TGCAGTGCTTCCCCCTACGAGCAGTACTTC.

The rearrangement uses TRBV5-1 and TRBJ1-1; 8 bases agree with TRBD1. The germline V gene encodes CDR1 SGHRS and CDR2 YFSETQ. With 2 bases clipped from V and 4 bases from J, the junction kept 4 bases outside the gene matches. The CDR3 length is 14 residues. CDR3 DNA: TGCGCCAGCAGCTTAACAGGGGGGATCACTGAAGCTTTCTTT. Amino acids: CASSLTGGITEAFF.

The rearrangement joins TRBV6-1 to TRBJ1-5, with D uncertain. The CDR3 has 16 amino acids. V gave up 2 bases and J gave up 1 base, with 12 bases separating them. Germline CDR1 reads MNHNS; CDR2 reads SASEGT. Written as DNA, the CDR3 is TGTGCCAGCAGTGAAATGGAGGAATTAAGCAATCAGCCCCAGCATTTT. Translated: CASSEMEELSNQPQHF.

The gene calls are TRBV30 and TRBJ2-7; no clear D. V was shortened by 1 base and J by 3 bases, with 10 bases between the two germline ends. Germline values: CDR1 GTSNPN, CDR2 SVGIG (reference sequence). The CDR3 is 13 amino acids. CDR3: CAWSAPQFYEQYF. For the CDR3, the DNA is TGTGCCTGGAGTGCACCCCAATTCTACGAGCAGTACTTC. Filled out from reference TRBV30 and TRBJ2-7, the complete variable domain reads SQTIHQWPATLVQPVGSPLSLECTVEGTSNPNLYWYRQAAGRGLQLLFYSVGIGQISSEVPQNLSASRPQDRQFILSSKKLLLSDSGFYLCAWSAPQFYEQYFGPGTRLTVT.

The chain recombines TRBV6-5 with TRBJ2-1, with no clear D. The CDR3 is 13 residues long. Deletions cut 4 bases from V and 5 bases from J, with 9 bases between. Germline CDR1 is MNHEY and CDR2 is SVGAGI. The CDR3 DNA is TGTGCCAGCAGTTCGGACCGAAACAATGAGCAGTTCTTC. Its protein product is CASSSDRNNEQFF.

The rearrangement uses TRBV13 and TRBJ2-7; 12 positions match TRBD1. The germline V gene has CDR1 PRHDT and CDR2 FYEKMQ (reference sequence). J was trimmed by 0 bases and V by 5 bases; bases with no gene match: 11. The CDR3 consists of 18 residues. The CDR3 region has the DNA TGTGCCAGCAGCCCCCCCCGGGGACAGGGGGCCCACTCCTACGAGCAGTACTTC. Its translation is CASSPPRGQGAHSYEQYF.

The chain carries TRBV9 and TRBJ2-1, with TRBD2 matching over 11 bases. In germline, CDR1 is SGDLS, CDR2 YYNGEE. The V segment lost 0 bases and the J segment 8 bases; nucleotides outside the gene matches: 7. This CDR3 spans 16 amino acids. CDR3 coding DNA: TGTGCCAGCAGCGTAGCTATAACTAGCGGGAGCTATGAGCAGTTCTTC. Its translation: CASSVAITSGSYEQFF.

The chain recombines TRBV13 with TRBJ1-2; D unclear. Trimming left V 1 base short and J 10 bases short, with 19 bases between. Germline V gene data show CDR1 as PRHDT and CDR2 as FYEKMQ (reference sequence). The CDR3 has 15 amino acids. In DNA form, the CDR3 reads TGTGCCAGCAGCTTAGAACTCCCCGGACGGGAGGCCTACACCTTC. Residues: CASSLELPGREAYTF.

The chain couples TRBV18 to TRBJ2-1; the D gene could be TRBD1 or TRBD2 (5 bases each). The ends were cut back, 8 bases at V and 4 bases at J, with 15 bases in the middle. Germline loops: CDR1 KGHSH, CDR2 LQKENI. CDR3 length: 14 residues. CDR3 sequence: CASQGAAGYNEQFF. The CDR3 region has the DNA TGTGCCAGCCAGGGAGCGGCAGGTTACAATGAGCAGTTCTTC.

The rearrangement uses TRBV2 and TRBJ1-2; D is possibly TRBD1 (6 bases). V dropped 6 bases and J dropped 2 bases, with 16 bases sitting between them. The V gene's germline CDR1 is SNHLY and CDR2 FYNNEI. This CDR3 spans 15 amino acids. CDR3 amino acids: CASRGAGLTNYGYTF. The CDR3 DNA sequence: TGTGCCAGCAGGGGGGCAGGACTAACGAACTATGGCTACACCTTC.

The chain combines TRBV28 with TRBJ2-1, with D unresolved. In germline, CDR1 is MDHEN, CDR2 SYDVKM. The CDR3 has 16 residues. Trimming shortened V by 2 bases and J by 0 bases, and 11 bases separated the two germline ends. The CDR3 DNA follows: TGTGCCAGCAGTTTAGTCCGGATTAGCTCCTACAATGAGCAGTTCTTC. Translated, it gives CASSLVRISSYNEQFF.

The chain recombines TRBV29-1 with TRBJ2-1, with D unresolved. Germline CDR1 reads SQVTM; CDR2 reads ANQGSEA. The CDR3 sequence is 13 residues long. V lost 6 bases and J 3 bases, leaving 12 bases between the germline ends. CDR3 sequence reads: CSVATPNYNEQFF. The CDR3 nucleotides are TGCAGCGTCGCGACCCCCAACTACAATGAGCAGTTCTTC.

The chain links TRBV4-2 to TRBJ2-3; D gene unclear. V dropped 0 bases and J dropped 5 bases, with 6 bases sitting between them. CDR1 is LGHNA and CDR2 is YNFKEQ in the germline V gene. The CDR3 extends over 13 amino acids. The CDR3 is CASSQDPGDTQYF. CDR3 nucleotide sequence: TGTGCCAGCAGCCAAGATCCGGGAGATACGCAGTATTTT.

This clone was detected only a few times. The chain is built from TRBV4-3 and TRBJ1-1, with TRBD1 matching over 7 bases. J was trimmed by 0 bases and V by 0 bases; bases with no gene match: 7. The CDR3 spans 17 residues. The germline gives CDR1 LGHNA, CDR2 YSLEER. The CDR3 DNA follows: TGCGCCAGCAGCCAAGATTTCGGCAGGGGGGTGAACACTGAAGCTTTCTTT. It encodes CASSQDFGRGVNTEAFF.

This chain links TRBV30 with TRBJ1-2; tentatively, D is TRBD1 (5 bases). V lost 1 base and J 8 bases, leaving 11 bases between the germline ends. Germline CDR1 reads GTSNPN; CDR2 reads SVGIG (reference sequence). There are 12 residues in the CDR3. CDR3: CAWSDGGLGYTF. As DNA, the CDR3 is TGTGCCTGGAGTGACGGGGGATTAGGCTACACCTTC.

The chain links TRBV6-5 to TRBJ1-1, with 8 bases aligning to TRBD1. This CDR3 spans 12 amino acids. The germline V gene encodes CDR1 MNHEY and CDR2 SVGAGI. The V segment lost 8 bases and the J segment 5 bases; nucleotides outside the gene matches: 4. In nucleotides, the CDR3 is TGTGCCAGCCACAGGGGGAGGACTGAAGCTTTCTTT. The encoded protein is CASHRGRTEAFF.

This sequence joins TRBV27 and TRBJ1-5, with 8 positions matching TRBD1. The J segment lost 2 bases and the V segment lost 6 bases, leaving 6 bases of the junction unmatched. The CDR3 contains 15 residues. CDR1 and CDR2 from the germline V gene are MNHEY and SMNVEV (reference sequence). As DNA, the CDR3 is TGTGCCAGCAGCCAGGGGGCGCTGGGCAATCAGCCCCAGCATTTT. Amino acids: CASSQGALGNQPQHF.

The chain recombines TRBV7-2 with TRBJ2-1; 11 nucleotides align to TRBD2. CDR1 is SGHTA and CDR2 is FQGNSA in the germline V gene. The CDR3 is 14 amino acids. V was pared by 5 bases and J by 9 bases, with 6 bases of the junction left unmatched. Here the CDR3 reads CASSLGLAVGEQFF. CDR3 nucleotides: TGTGCCAGCAGCCTGGGACTAGCGGTTGGTGAGCAGTTCTTC.

The CDR3 DNA sequence: TGTGCCAGCAGCTTAACCCCTATCGGGGAGAGTCTGGACGAGCAGTACTTC. It codes for CASSLTPIGESLDEQYF. The chain employs TRBV7-8 and TRBJ2-7, with TRBD2 as a possible D gene (5 bases). CDR3 size: 17 residues. Germline lookup yields CDR1 SGHVS and CDR2 FQNEAQ. V was cut by 2 bases and J by 5 bases, with 22 bases left in between.

This sequence joins TRBV19 and TRBJ2-5; the D gene is possibly TRBD1 (5 bases). This CDR3 is 15 amino acids long. Trimming took off 4 bases at V and 1 base at J, with 13 bases between the two ends. Germline lookup yields CDR1 LNHDA and CDR2 SQIVND (reference sequence). The CDR3, as DNA: TGTGCCAGTAGTAACGCCCCGACAGCCCAAGAGACCCAGTACTTC. Encoded protein: CASSNAPTAQETQYF.

This clone was picked up a small number of times. This chain uses TRBV6-6 with TRBJ1-1; a possible D gene is TRBD1 (5 bases). This CDR3 has 12 amino acids. Looked up from germline, CDR1 is MNHNY and CDR2 is SVGAGI (reference sequence). The V gene lost 5 bases and the J gene lost 5 bases, with 9 bases spanning the gap. This CDR3 is CASSEGWTEAFF. CDR3 in DNA: TGTGCCAGCAGTGAGGGGTGGACTGAAGCTTTCTTT.

The gene calls are TRBV19 and TRBJ1-2; 8 nucleotides agree with TRBD1. Germline lookup yields CDR1 LNHDA and CDR2 SQIVND (reference sequence). There are 15 residues in the CDR3. V lost 4 bases to trimming and J lost 4 bases; unmatched junction nucleotides: 8. CDR3 DNA: TGTGCCAGTAGTAACAGGACAGGGAGCGGCTATGGCTACACCTTC. Amino acid sequence: CASSNRTGSGYGYTF.